The clone carrying this TCR beta chain was observed a handful of times. Antigen: not known. A J-beta primer mix and a sample-barcoded 5' primer were used in a second PCR of roughly 7 to 12 cycles. TCRdb called the 5' RACE reads again in MiXCR, with one record for every CDR3 protein. Here the sample spans more than 550,000 distinct CDR3 sequences, around a fifth being singletons. The CDR3 covers 13 residues. The J segment lost 7 bases and the V segment lost 7 bases, leaving 10 bases of the junction unmatched. CDR1 is SQVTM and CDR2 is ANQGSEA in the germline V gene. This sample is drawn from a study of blood T cells in healthy people across ages. The study, taken as a whole, reports: Per million T cells, the diversity of TCR beta decreased roughly linearly as age advanced. With unsorted PBMCs, a conclusive comparison of naive versus antigen-experienced cells was not possible.

The sequence came from a man between 65 and 80 years old in good health. The specimen was blood. The chain links TRBV29-1 to TRBJ1-5; 7 nucleotides line up with TRBD1. CDR3 region: CSASDRARQPQHF. The CDR3 coding sequence is TGCAGCGCAAGTGACAGGGCCAGGCAGCCCCAGCATTTT.